Each of the 23 T cell receptor beta chains below was sequenced from the same sample in a study of tissue T cells after allogeneic stem cell transplantation. Some clones are missing from TCRdb's copy, which holds only in-frame ones; the method was immunoSEQ multiplex PCR. Of some 2,000 clones listed, roughly three fifths were seen once; the top ten hold around 10%. The time point here: mouse harvest day 7 after allogeneic transplant. Tail vein injection delivered 10^7 T-cell-depleted bone marrow cells and 10^6 splenic CD5+ T cells. Specimen: liver tissue. These receptors originate from a female BALB/c mouse given C57BL/6 T cells with graft-versus-host disease after an allogeneic hematopoietic cell transplant.

The sample holds a few counts of this clone. Gene labels here are mouse ones. CDR3 loop: CASSPGQYEQYF. The covered CDR3 bases are TGTGCCAGCAGTCCAGGACAGTATGAACAGTAC. V usage is TRBV15 and J usage is TRBJ2-7, with D possibly matching TRBD1 (6 bases). From the germline J gene comes the end of the CDR3, since the read stops 1 residue before it. Germline V gene sequence: CDR1 SGHND, CDR2 FRSKSL. Trimming shortened V by 5 bases and J by 4 bases, and 9 bases separated the two germline ends. The CDR3 consists of 12 residues.

This clone was found a few times. The germline and genes are mouse ones. The CDR3 end falls 1 residue outside the read, so it is completed with the germline J gene. The identical CDR3 is also encoded by other nucleotide sequences in the sample. The chain joins TRBV13-2 to TRBJ2-2, with TRBD1 identical over 8 bases. V shed 2 bases and J 0 bases; nucleotides not matched to a gene: 3. CDR3 length equals 16 residues. Germline V CDR1 and CDR2: NNHNN, SYGAGS (reference sequence). The CDR3 here is CASGEDRGANTGQLYF. CDR3 DNA, as far as it was read: TGTGCCAGCGGTGAAGACAGGGGCGCAAACACCGGGCAGCTCTAC.

As regards this clone: The gene names here belong to mouse. Sequencing ends 1 residue short of the CDR3 end; the germline J gene provides the rest. The chain uses TRBV26 and TRBJ1-3, with D perhaps matching TRBD1 (6 bases). Germline loops: CDR1 KGHPV, CDR2 FQNQEV (reference sequence). V dropped 3 bases and J dropped 0 bases, with 9 bases sitting between them. This CDR3 comprises 15 residues. This CDR3 reads CASSLPQGSGNTLYF. The sequenced CDR3 bases are TGTGCCAGCAGTCTTCCACAGGGTTCTGGAAATACGCTCTAT.

Notes on this clone: Gene names follow the mouse nomenclature. The read gets to within 1 residue of the CDR3 end, and the germline J gene fills in the rest. The chain links TRBV26 to TRBJ2-5; no clear D. There are 12 residues in the CDR3. The V gene lost 2 bases and the J gene lost 0 bases, with 0 bases spanning the gap. Per the germline V gene, CDR1 is KGHPV and CDR2 is FQNQEV (reference sequence). The CDR3 reads CASSLNQDTQYF. CDR3 bases read: TGTGCCAGCAGTCTGAACCAAGACACCCAGTAC.

With regard to this clone: The germline and genes are mouse ones. The read comes to an end 1 residue before the CDR3 does, leaving the germline J gene to fill in the end. This chain connects TRBV26 to TRBJ2-3; D might be TRBD2 (7 bases). CDR1 KGHPV and CDR2 FQNQEV come from the germline V gene (reference sequence). The CDR3 runs 14 residues. The ends were cut back, 4 bases at V and 1 base at J, with 9 bases in the middle. The sequenced part of the CDR3 DNA is TGTGCCAGCAGTCGGGGGGCTGGTGCAGAAACGCTGTAT. Translating it yields CASSRGAGAETLY. The entire CDR3 is CASSRGAGAETLYF. Full variable domain (outside the CDR3, taken from reference TRBV26 and TRBJ2-3): NSKVIQTPRYLVKGQGQKAKMRCIPEKGHPVVFWYQQNKNNEFKFLINFQNQEVLQQIDMTEKRFSAECPSNSPCSLEIQSSEAGDSALYLCASSRGAGAETLYFGSGTRLTVL.

Concerning this clone: Mouse gene names apply. The sequence runs out 1 residue before the end of the CDR3; the remainder is reconstructed from the germline J gene. J is TRBJ2-4 and V is TRBV1; 10 nucleotides match TRBD2. Germline CDR1 is NSQYPW and CDR2 is LRSPGD (reference sequence). The CDR3 runs 16 residues. V trimming: 0 bases; J trimming: 3 bases; junction bases outside the gene matches: 3. CDR3 DNA, as far as it was read: TGCACCTGCAGTGCAGACTGGGGGGGCGCCCAAAACACCTTGTAC. Its translation: CTCSADWGGAQNTLY. The entire CDR3 protein is CTCSADWGGAQNTLYF.

This clone was counted a few times. Here the gene names and germline are mouse. The CDR3 goes on 1 residue after the read ends, and that part is filled in from the germline J gene. The chain combines TRBV19 with TRBJ2-1; 10 nucleotides align to TRBD2. With 0 bases clipped from V and 7 bases from J, the junction kept 4 bases outside the gene matches. Per the germline V gene, CDR1 is FNHDT and CDR2 is SITEND (reference sequence). This CDR3 has 15 amino acids. The CDR3 here is CASSIAGTGVAEQFF. The sequenced CDR3 bases are TGTGCCAGCAGTATAGCCGGGACTGGGGTGGCTGAGCAGTTC.

To note about this clone: The genes and germline here are from mouse. The read finishes 1 residue shy of the CDR3 end, and the germline J gene is used to complete it. The chain recombines TRBV26 with TRBJ2-1; D gene uncertain. CDR1 and CDR2 from the germline V gene are KGHPV and FQNQEV (reference sequence). The CDR3 contains 14 residues. The V end was cut by 3 bases, the J end by 0 bases, with 6 bases between. This CDR3 reads CASSLAVNYAEQFF. The CDR3 bases that were read are TGTGCCAGCAGTCTAGCAGTTAACTATGCTGAGCAGTTC.

As regards this clone: Germline and genes here are mouse. The CDR3 extends 1 residue past the end of the read, so its final part is completed from the germline J gene. The rearrangement links TRBV3 to TRBJ2-2, with TRBD2 matching 10 bases. The CDR3 is 15 amino acids. V shed 4 bases, J shed 4 bases, and the junction held 3 bases outside the gene matches. CDR1 and CDR2 (germline): SNHLY, FYNGKV (reference sequence). The CDR3 region is CASSSTGGSTGQLYF. The covered CDR3 bases are TGTGCCAGCAGCTCGACTGGGGGGTCCACCGGGCAGCTCTAC.

With regard to this clone: Gene names denote mouse genes. The CDR3 is cut off 1 residue early in the read; its end comes from the germline J gene. This chain joins TRBV12-2 and TRBJ2-7; D is uncertain. The CDR3 extends over 12 amino acids. Trimming left V 0 bases short and J 4 bases short, with 6 bases between. CDR1 SGHLS and CDR2 HYDKME come from the germline V gene. The DNA read from the CDR3 is TGTGCCAGCTCTCTCGCACATTATGAACAGTAC. Its translation is CASSLAHYEQY. The CDR3 in its entirety is CASSLAHYEQYF.

Comments on this clone: The germline and genes are mouse ones. The CDR3 is cut off 1 residue early in the read; its end comes from the germline J gene. J is TRBJ1-2 and V is TRBV26, with TRBD1 matching 7 bases. V trimming: 4 bases; J trimming: 0 bases; junction bases outside the gene matches: 2. The germline V gene has CDR1 KGHPV and CDR2 FQNQEV (reference sequence). This CDR3 is 14 amino acids long. The part of the CDR3 DNA that was read is TGTGCCAGCAGTCGACAGGGCCCAAACTCCGACTACACC. Amino acid sequence: CASSRQGPNSDYT. The entire CDR3 protein reads CASSRQGPNSDYTF.

About this clone itself: Gene names follow the mouse nomenclature. The read ends 1 residue shy of where the CDR3 ends; the end is completed using the germline J gene. J is TRBJ1-1 and V is TRBV3; 10 bases agree with TRBD1. The ends lost 5 bases at V and 1 base at J; junction bases unmatched: 4. Germline V gene lookup returns CDR1 SNHLY and CDR2 FYNGKV (reference sequence). CDR3 length: 15 amino acids. The CDR3 sequence: CASSPDRGRNTEVFF. Incomplete CDR3 DNA: TGTGCCAGCAGCCCCGACAGGGGGCGAAACACAGAAGTCTTC.

About this clone itself: Mouse gene names and germline throughout. The CDR3 here is CASSLRDNQDTQYF. Partial CDR3 DNA: TGTGCCAGCAGTCTCCGGGACAACCAAGACACCCAGTAC. The V gene is TRBV26, the J gene TRBJ2-5; either TRBD1 or TRBD2 may supply D (5 bases each). Read sequence stops 1 residue before the CDR3 end, and the germline J gene provides the missing end. V was clipped by 3 bases and J by 0 bases, with 7 bases between them. Germline V CDR1 and CDR2: KGHPV, FQNQEV (reference sequence). This CDR3 has 14 residues.

Of note for this clone: Genes and germline are mouse. The CDR3 extends 1 residue past the end of the read, so its final part is completed from the germline J gene. The V call is TRBV13-2, the J call TRBJ2-5, with TRBD2 identical over 8 bases. The germline CDR1 and CDR2 sequences are NNHNN and SYGAGS (reference sequence). J gave up 4 bases and V 4 bases, and 2 bases lay outside the gene matches. The CDR3 is made up of 13 amino acids. The CDR3 bases that were read are TGTGCCAGCGGTCCACTGGGGGAAGACACCCAGTAC. Its protein is CASGPLGEDTQY. In full, the CDR3 is CASGPLGEDTQYF.

About this clone itself: Germline and genes here are mouse. The covered CDR3 bases are TGTGCCAGCAGTCTGTCGAATAGTCAAAACACCTTGTAC. It specifies CASSLSNSQNTLY. The CDR3 in full is CASSLSNSQNTLYF. The chain couples TRBV26 to TRBJ2-4; D is uncertain. The read ends 1 residue before the CDR3 terminus; that terminus is restored from the germline J gene. Germline V gene data show CDR1 as KGHPV and CDR2 as FQNQEV (reference sequence). The CDR3 has 14 residues. V was pared by 0 bases and J by 0 bases, with 4 bases between.

In the case of this clone: Mouse gene names apply. The read finishes 1 residue shy of the CDR3 end, and the germline J gene is used to complete it. J is TRBJ2-2 and V is TRBV3, with D maybe TRBD1 (6 bases). Trimming took 5 bases from V and 0 from J, leaving 10 bases between them. This CDR3 comprises 15 residues. Germline V gene lookup returns CDR1 SNHLY and CDR2 FYNGKV (reference sequence). The sequenced CDR3 bases are TGTGCCAGCAGCCCCCGGACAGCAAACACCGGGCAGCTCTAC. Its translation is CASSPRTANTGQLY. The CDR3, in full, reads CASSPRTANTGQLYF.

On this clone: Mouse gene names apply. The sequenced fragment ends 1 residue before the CDR3 boundary, so the rest is inferred from the germline J gene. The chain is built from TRBV12-1 and TRBJ2-1, with D perhaps TRBD1 or TRBD2 (5 bases each). Germline CDR1 SGHSN, CDR2 HYEKVE. The CDR3 is made up of 14 amino acids. With 0 bases removed from V and 0 bases from J, the gap between germline ends came to 5 bases. The chain's CDR3 is CASSLGGNYAEQFF. The CDR3 DNA, read in part, is TGTGCCAGCTCTCTCGGGGGTAACTATGCTGAGCAGTTC.

Concerning this clone itself: Mouse gene names apply. The read is 1 residue too short to cover the CDR3 end, so that end is filled in from the germline J gene. The chain joins TRBV2 to TRBJ1-3; D is uncertain. There are 16 residues in the CDR3. Trimming took 0 bases from V and 0 from J, leaving 9 bases between them. CDR1 LGHNA and CDR2 YSYQKL come from the germline V gene. The part of the CDR3 DNA that was read is TGTGCCAGCAGCCAAGAGCGGTGGAATTCTGGAAATACGCTCTAT. It is translated as CASSQERWNSGNTLY. The CDR3 in its entirety is CASSQERWNSGNTLYF.

To note about this clone: Gene names refer to mouse genes. The read ends 1 residue early relative to the CDR3; the germline J gene fills the gap. The chain links TRBV23 to TRBJ2-5; TRBD2 is taken as the D call from the table, unchecked against the DNA. Germline assignment: CDR1 KGHTA and CDR2 FQNQQP. The CDR3 is made up of 14 amino acids. The CDR3 bases that were read are TGCTCCAGCAGTCAAGGACTGGGGCAAGACACCCAGTAC. Translation gives CSSSQGLGQDTQY. The whole CDR3 sequence is CSSSQGLGQDTQYF.

Note on this clone: The genes are named according to mouse. Coverage ceases 1 residue before the CDR3 finishes, and the germline J gene fills in the end. This chain links TRBV12-1 with TRBJ2-5, with D possibly being TRBD2 (5 bases). This CDR3 is built from 14 residues. The germline V gene has CDR1 SGHSN and CDR2 HYEKVE. Trimming left V 0 bases short and J 0 bases short, with 6 bases between. The CDR3 protein is CASSLLGNQDTQYF. CDR3 DNA, as far as it was read: TGTGCCAGCTCTCTCCTGGGTAACCAAGACACCCAGTAC.

This clone was counted only a few times. Genes and germline come from the mouse. The CDR3 is cut off 1 residue early in the read; its end comes from the germline J gene. This chain uses TRBV5 with TRBJ2-7, with 11 bases that match TRBD2. Germline V gives CDR1 LGHNA, CDR2 YNLKQL (reference sequence). The CDR3 is 18 amino acids. V was clipped by 3 bases and J by 4 bases; unmatched bases: 14. The sequenced CDR3 bases are TGTGCCAGCAGCCACGACAGGGGAGGGACTGGGGGTGAGTATGAACAGTAC. This gives the protein CASSHDRGGTGGEYEQY. The entire CDR3 is CASSHDRGGTGGEYEQYF.

Concerning this clone itself: The gene names given are mouse names. With the read ending 1 residue before the CDR3 end, the germline J gene is used to fill in that end. V is TRBV3 and J is TRBJ2-1, with 13 bases lining up with TRBD2. This CDR3 region has 15 residues. Trimming took 5 bases from V and 6 from J; bases not matched to a gene: 4. Germline V CDR1 and CDR2: SNHLY, FYNGKV (reference sequence). The sequenced part of the CDR3 DNA is TGTGCCAGCAGCCCTGGACTGGGGGGGCGTGCTGAGCAGTTC. Its translation is CASSPGLGGRAEQF. Given in full, the CDR3 is CASSPGLGGRAEQFF.

Concerning this clone itself: The listed genes are named as in mouse. With the read ending 1 residue before the CDR3 end, the germline J gene is used to fill in that end. The chain links TRBV16 to TRBJ2-4; 10 bases are shared with TRBD2. The CDR3 covers 14 residues. V lost 5 bases, J lost 6 bases, and 5 bases stayed unmatched. Germline-derived CDR1 and CDR2 are SGHSA and FRNQAP. CDR3 residues: CASSPGLGANTLYF. The sequenced CDR3 bases are TGTGCAAGCAGCCCCGGACTGGGGGCGAACACCTTGTAC.